These 20 T cell receptor beta chains originate from one sample sequenced in a study of control samples from healthy donors and cancer patients. The protocol was immunoSEQ multiplex PCR, while the TCRdb copy is restricted to in-frame clones and leaves out a portion. Here the sample spans 70,000 or so clones, about 93% being singletons. Sequenced: blood. The receptors originated from a woman in her thirties or forties in good health.

This clone was seen just once. The chain couples TRBV11-1 to TRBJ2-1; D is perhaps TRBD1 (6 bases). Trimming left V 7 bases short and J 7 bases short, with 11 bases between. This CDR3 has 12 amino acids. CDR1 is SGHAT and CDR2 is FQDESV in the germline V gene (reference sequence). This chain's CDR3 is CASNEGGNEQFF. For the CDR3, the DNA is TGTGCCAGCAACGAAGGGGGAAATGAGCAGTTCTTC.

The J gene is TRBJ2-7, the V gene TRBV4-2; TRBD1 aligns across 11 bases. Germline values: CDR1 LGHNA, CDR2 YNFKEQ. J was trimmed by 1 base and V by 1 base; bases with no gene match: 6. This CDR3 has 17 amino acids. CDR3 residues: CASSQVAGTGGSYEQYF. CDR3 nucleotide sequence: TGTGCCAGCAGCCAAGTAGCGGGGACAGGGGGTTCCTACGAGCAGTACTTC.

This chain links TRBV30 with TRBJ1-3; 10 nucleotides agree with TRBD1. V shed 0 bases and J 4 bases; nucleotides not matched to a gene: 3. The CDR3 is made up of 15 amino acids. Germline V CDR1 and CDR2: GTSNPN, SVGIG (reference sequence). The chain's CDR3 is CAWSVTGGLGNTIYF. CDR3 nucleotides: TGTGCCTGGAGTGTGACAGGGGGCTTGGGAAACACCATATATTTT.

CDR3 sequence: CASSFAGAQVGYTF. Written as DNA, the CDR3 is TGTGCCAGCAGTTTCGCCGGGGCGCAAGTTGGCTACACCTTC. This chain joins TRBV6-5 and TRBJ1-2; possible D gene TRBD1, 5 bases. The germline V and J ends were trimmed by 4 bases and 7 bases, with 16 bases remaining between them. Germline V gene lookup returns CDR1 MNHEY and CDR2 SVGAGI. The CDR3 spans 14 residues.

The chain recombines TRBV19 with TRBJ1-1; 10 bases align to TRBD1. The V gene's germline CDR1 is LNHDA and CDR2 SQIVND (reference sequence). The CDR3 covers 18 residues. Trimming removed 3 bases from V and 6 bases from J; junction bases left unmatched: 16. CDR3 loop: CASSITSTFLDRGSEAFF. The CDR3 region has the DNA TGTGCCAGTAGTATCACCTCAACCTTCCTGGACAGGGGGTCTGAAGCTTTCTTT. The variable domain in full, completed from reference TRBV19 and TRBJ1-1, reads DGGITQSPKYLFRKEGQNVTLSCEQNLNHDAMYWYRQDPGQGLRLIYYSQIVNDFQKGDIAEGYSVSREKKESFPLTVTSAQKNPTAFYLCASSITSTFLDRGSEAFFGQGTRLTVV.

This clone was seen just once. The chain carries TRBV18 and TRBJ1-1; D is perhaps TRBD1 (5 bases). V was shortened by 4 bases and J by 3 bases, with 12 bases between the two germline ends. The CDR3 loop spans 14 amino acids. The germline V gene encodes CDR1 KGHSH and CDR2 LQKENI. The DNA of the CDR3 is TGTGCCAGCTCACTCCGGGACGCGGACACTGAAGCTTTCTTT. Translated, it gives CASSLRDADTEAFF. Looking up the rest from reference TRBV18 and TRBJ1-1 gives the full variable domain: NAGVMQNPRHLVRRRGQEARLRCSPMKGHSHVYWYRQLPEEGLKFMVYLQKENIIDESGMPKERFSAEFPKEGPSILRIQQVVRGDSAAYFCASSLRDADTEAFFGQGTRLTVV.

The CDR3 DNA sequence: TGTGCCAGCAGTGGGACTAGCGGCAATGAGCAGTTCTTC. Protein sequence: CASSGTSGNEQFF. The chain employs TRBV27 and TRBJ2-1; 11 positions agree with TRBD2. This CDR3 region has 13 residues. With V trimmed by 5 bases and J by 6 bases, 0 bases remained unmatched. Germline V gene data show CDR1 as MNHEY and CDR2 as SMNVEV (reference sequence).

The chain employs TRBV11-3 and TRBJ2-1; D gene ambiguous. V lost 4 bases to trimming and J lost 10 bases, with 11 bases between them. In germline, CDR1 is SGHNT, CDR2 YENEEA. The CDR3 extends over 12 amino acids. This CDR3 reads CASSSMSEEQFF. The CDR3, as DNA: TGTGCCAGCAGCTCGATGTCGGAGGAGCAGTTCTTC.

V is TRBV5-1 and J is TRBJ1-1; no reliable D call. V was trimmed by 4 bases and J by 5 bases, leaving 15 bases between them. CDR3 length equals 14 residues. The germline gives CDR1 SGHRS, CDR2 YFSETQ. CDR3 loop: CASSPIQSFTEAFF. DNA of the CDR3: TGCGCCAGCAGCCCGATACAGAGCTTTACTGAAGCTTTCTTT.

The rearrangement uses TRBV4-3 and TRBJ1-1; no firm D call. In germline, CDR1 is LGHNA, CDR2 YSLEER. This CDR3 spans 13 amino acids. The V and J ends lost 1 base and 5 bases respectively, with 8 bases between them. CDR3 loop: CASSQGPRTEAFF. Here the CDR3 DNA reads TGCGCCAGCAGCCAAGGTCCGCGGACTGAAGCTTTCTTT.

V and J are TRBV4-2 and TRBJ1-5; 8 bases map to TRBD1. The CDR3 consists of 16 residues. CDR1 and CDR2 from the germline V gene are LGHNA and YNFKEQ. V dropped 4 bases and J dropped 2; count of bases not matched to a gene: 7. The CDR3 DNA follows: TGTGCCAGCAGCCCCAAACAGGGGGAGGGCAATCAGCCCCAGCATTTT. Residues: CASSPKQGEGNQPQHF.

This chain links TRBV6-5 with TRBJ1-1, with D unresolved. This CDR3 spans 13 amino acids. Trimming shortened V by 3 bases and J by 1 base, and 6 bases separated the two germline ends. Germline CDR1 MNHEY, CDR2 SVGAGI. The CDR3 loop reads CASSYSQNTEAFF. In DNA form, the CDR3 reads TGTGCCAGCAGTTATTCCCAGAACACTGAAGCTTTCTTT.

The chain joins TRBV27 to TRBJ2-7, with TRBD2 matching 10 bases. The CDR3 is made up of 19 amino acids. Germline lookup yields CDR1 MNHEY and CDR2 SMNVEV (reference sequence). The ends lost 4 bases at V and 5 bases at J; junction bases unmatched: 20. CDR3 sequence reads: CASSSRSGLAFARRDEQYF. The CDR3 DNA sequence: TGTGCCAGCAGTTCCCGATCGGGACTAGCGTTCGCCCGGAGGGACGAGCAGTACTTC.

The table lists this clone with a count of one. This chain uses TRBV5-1 with TRBJ2-7; 7 bases fit TRBD1. Losses at the gene ends were 3 bases for V and 1 base for J; bases not matched to a gene: 7. Germline loops: CDR1 SGHRS, CDR2 YFSETQ. The CDR3 runs to 15 residues. The CDR3 nucleotides are TGCGCCAGCAGCTACGGTGGGACAGCGTCCTACGAGCAGTACTTC. Translating gives CASSYGGTASYEQYF.

This clone was counted once. CDR3 protein: CASSQSRNTEAFF. In nucleotides, the CDR3 is TGTGCCAGCAGCCAAAGTAGGAACACTGAAGCTTTCTTT. The chain uses TRBV3-1 (or the pseudogene TRBV3-2) and TRBJ1-1; D not certain. CDR1 and CDR2 (germline): LGHDT, YNNKEL (reference sequence). CDR3 length equals 13 residues. V lost 2 bases to trimming and J lost 1 base, with 5 bases between them.

The CDR3 region has the DNA TGTGCCAGCACCGTCAGGGGGACTTATGGCTACACCTTC. Amino acids: CASTVRGTYGYTF. The chain joins TRBV28 to TRBJ1-2; the match to TRBD1 covers 7 bases. The length of the CDR3 is 13 residues. V gave up 7 bases and J gave up 5 bases; unmatched junction bases: 7. Germline-derived CDR1 and CDR2 are MDHEN and SYDVKM.

V gene TRBV5-1 combines with J gene TRBJ2-1; 9 nucleotides agree with TRBD2. The V and J ends lost 4 bases and 4 bases, in that order; junction bases with no gene match: 6. CDR3 length equals 15 residues. Germline V gives CDR1 SGHRS, CDR2 YFSETQ. In nucleotides, the CDR3 is TGCGCCAGCAGCGGAGGTCTAGCGGGGTACAATGAGCAGTTCTTC. Encoded protein: CASSGGLAGYNEQFF. The full variable domain, rest sourced from reference TRBV5-1 and TRBJ2-1, is KAGVTQTPRYLIKTRGQQVTLSCSPISGHRSVSWYQQTPGQGLQFLFEYFSETQRNKGNFPGRFSGRQFSNSRSEMNVSTLELGDSALYLCASSGGLAGYNEQFFGPGTRLTVL.

The chain recombines TRBV12-5 with TRBJ1-1; 8 bases are shared with TRBD1. CDR3 length: 15 amino acids. The germline CDR1 and CDR2 sequences are LGHNT and FRNRAP. With 0 bases clipped from V and 13 bases from J, the junction kept 13 bases outside the gene matches. For the CDR3, the DNA is TGTGCTAGTGGTTTGGTAGAGATAGGAGGACAGGGAGTTTTCTTT. Translating gives CASGLVEIGGQGVFF.

The chain is built from TRBV9 and TRBJ2-2; 7 nucleotides line up with TRBD1. This CDR3 is 14 amino acids long. Germline values: CDR1 SGDLS, CDR2 YYNGEE. The trim removed 6 bases at V and 2 bases at J, leaving 4 bases unmatched. As DNA, the CDR3 is TGTGCCAGCACCGGGACAGAAAACACCGGGGAGCTGTTTTTT. The encoded protein is CASTGTENTGELFF.

This clone was observed once. The CDR3 sequence: CASSRLPETQYF. As DNA, the CDR3 is TGTGCCAGCAGCCGCCTACCAGAGACCCAGTACTTC. V usage is TRBV14 and J usage is TRBJ2-5; D remains ambiguous. Trimming pared 4 bases from V and 4 bases from J, leaving 7 bases between. This CDR3 has 12 amino acids. From germline, CDR1 is SGHDN and CDR2 FVKESK.